This T cell receptor beta chain stems from a study of naive and memory T cell subsets. TCR cDNA received a 3' ligated oligonucleotide that carried a UMI. Whole-blood samples were around 2.3 ml of peripheral blood from healthy adult volunteers. Input was roughly 1 to 1000 ng of DNase-treated total RNA without cell sorting. A word on this clonotype: This could be a read error, since a much larger clone is one nucleotide away.

Four PCR rounds used nested alpha and beta constant region primers plus the SP2 primer. Reverse transcription of blood and skin TCR RNA was primed at alpha and beta constant regions. TCRdb recomputed calls from the 5' RACE reads with MiXCR, one row per CDR3 protein. The data contain 50,000 to 60,000 distinct CDR3 sequences, approximately 8% of them seen just once; the ten biggest clones take up about 8.9%. The CDR3 extends over 22 amino acids. The junction had 18 bases not matched to a gene; V was cut back by 2 bases and J by 1 base. In germline, CDR1 is LGHNA, CDR2 YNFKEQ. This TCR derives from a female donor in good health. This sequence joins TRBV4-2 and TRBJ1-5; TRBD1 agrees at 12 bases. In nucleotides, the CDR3 is TGTGCCAGCAGCCAAAAATCCTTGAGCCGGGACAGGGGGCCCACGAGCAATCAGCCCCAGCATTTT. Translated, it gives CASSQKSLSRDRGPTSNQPQHF.